Shown below are 10 T cell receptor beta chains from a single sample sequenced in a study of blood T cell repertoires in COVID-19. Assay: immunoSEQ multiplex PCR; the TCRdb copy retains only in-frame clones and omits some. The sample lists fewer than 250,000 clones; 85% to 90% were seen once. Sequenced sample: peripheral blood. These receptors all come from a man aged 45-60 years with COVID-19, enrolled during active disease.

V gene TRBV28 combines with J gene TRBJ1-3, with D perhaps TRBD1 (5 bases). The length of the CDR3 is 14 residues. The ends were cut back, 7 bases at V and 2 bases at J, with 12 bases in the middle. The germline gives CDR1 MDHEN, CDR2 SYDVKM. Here the CDR3 reads CASKGQGTGNTIYF. The CDR3 bases are TGTGCCAGCAAAGGGCAGGGAACTGGAAACACCATATATTTT. Using reference TRBV28 and TRBJ1-3 for the parts outside the CDR3, the full variable domain is DVKVTQSSRYLVKRTGEKVFLECVQDMDHENMFWYRQDPGLGLRLIYFSYDVKMKEKGDIPEGYSVSREKKERFSLILESASTNQTSMYLCASKGQGTGNTIYFGEGSWLTVV.

The chain couples TRBV5-4 to TRBJ2-3, with TRBD2 identical over 10 bases. With 1 base clipped from V and 1 base from J, the junction kept 9 bases outside the gene matches. The CDR3 is 18 amino acids. Per germline, CDR1 SGHNT and CDR2 YYREEE (reference sequence). CDR3 nucleotide sequence: TGTGCCAGCAGCTTGTCCCAGCGGGGGGGCCGCGGCACAGATACGCAGTATTTT. Its translation: CASSLSQRGGRGTDTQYF.

The rearrangement uses TRBV27 and TRBJ2-3; TRBD1 aligns across 10 bases. Germline CDR1 is MNHEY and CDR2 is SMNVEV (reference sequence). Unmatched junction bases numbered 5, after V lost 7 bases and J lost 1 base. The CDR3 has 15 residues. CDR3 residues: CASTLGQGGTDTQYF. The CDR3 bases are TGTGCCAGCACCCTTGGACAGGGGGGCACAGATACGCAGTATTTT.

The V gene is TRBV29-1, the J gene TRBJ2-1, with TRBD1 matching over 7 bases. Germline lookup yields CDR1 SQVTM and CDR2 ANQGSEA. Losses at the gene ends were 6 bases for V and 2 bases for J; bases not matched to a gene: 4. This CDR3 is built from 13 residues. In nucleotides, the CDR3 is TGCAGCGTGGGGACAGAACCCTACAATGAGCAGTTCTTC. Encoded protein: CSVGTEPYNEQFF.

The J gene is TRBJ2-7, the V gene TRBV5-4; D call uncertain. The CDR3 consists of 14 residues. V dropped 5 bases and J dropped 0 bases, with 12 bases sitting between them. Germline-derived CDR1 and CDR2 are SGHNT and YYREEE (reference sequence). The CDR3 DNA reads TGTGCCAGCAGGATTTCCCCGAGCTCCTACGAGCAGTACTTC. Translating it yields CASRISPSSYEQYF.

This clone was detected only once. The chain links TRBV19 to TRBJ1-5, with unresolved D. This CDR3 has 16 residues. V was trimmed by 3 bases and J by 1 base, leaving 13 bases between them. From germline, CDR1 is LNHDA and CDR2 SQIVND (reference sequence). CDR3 region: CASSIFGSTSNQPQHF. CDR3 DNA sequence: TGTGCCAGTAGTATTTTTGGCAGTACGAGCAATCAGCCCCAGCATTTT.

The J gene is TRBJ1-5, the V gene TRBV12-3 or TRBV12-4; D ambiguous. The CDR3 length is 12 residues. V was pared by 3 bases and J by 3 bases, with 3 bases between. The CDR3 DNA is TGTGCCAGCAGTTTCAACAATCAGCCCCAGCATTTT. As protein: CASSFNNQPQHF.

The rearrangement uses TRBV30 and TRBJ2-7; TRBD2 agrees at 9 bases. The germline CDR1 and CDR2 sequences are GTSNPN and SVGIG (reference sequence). This CDR3 is 15 amino acids long. V lost 8 bases to trimming and J lost 0 bases; unmatched junction nucleotides: 11. Written as DNA, the CDR3 is TGTGCCCGCGGGAGGGCGGGAGGGGACTCCTACGAGCAGTACTTC. Its protein is CARGRAGGDSYEQYF.

The rearrangement uses TRBV28 and TRBJ2-2; 11 bases fit TRBD1. The CDR3 totals 16 residues. The germline V gene has CDR1 MDHEN and CDR2 SYDVKM. The V gene end was trimmed by 4 bases and the J gene end by 6 bases; junction bases not matched to a gene: 7. The DNA of the CDR3 is TGTGCCAGCAGTTCGTCAGGGACAGGGGGTTCCGGGGAGCTGTTTTTT. This gives the protein CASSSSGTGGSGELFF.

The J gene is TRBJ2-1, the V gene TRBV7-3, with TRBD1 matching 7 bases. Unmatched junction bases numbered 8, after V lost 7 bases and J lost 5 bases. The length of the CDR3 is 14 residues. CDR1 is SGHTA and CDR2 is FQGTGA in the germline V gene. The DNA of the CDR3 is TGTGCCAGCACAACCGGGACAGAGGACAATGAGCAGTTCTTC. Protein sequence: CASTTGTEDNEQFF.